Presented here are 27 T cell receptor beta chains from one specimen sequenced in a study of T cell responses to AZD1222 COVID-19 vaccine. The assay was immunoSEQ multiplex PCR, and TCRdb's table has in-frame clones only and misses some. This sample yields more than 140,000 clones, of which about 93% are seen a single time; 5% belongs to the top ten. The specimen was peripheral blood, collected on day 0 of AZD1222 vaccination. The receptor source for this set is an adult in good health.

V and J are TRBV11-2 and TRBJ2-7; 12 bases are shared with TRBD2. Germline loops: CDR1 SGHAT, CDR2 FQNNGV. Losses at the gene ends were 4 bases for V and 2 bases for J; bases not matched to a gene: 15. CDR3 length: 19 residues. This chain's CDR3 is CASSSPGLTSGSRAYEQYF. The DNA for the CDR3 is TGTGCCAGCAGCTCTCCTGGATTGACTAGCGGGAGTAGGGCCTACGAGCAGTACTTC.

DNA of the CDR3: TGTGCCAGCAGACTATCTTCCGGGGCGAAAGCTTTCTTT. Translated: CASRLSSGAKAFF. The chain employs TRBV12-3 or TRBV12-4 and TRBJ1-1, with a possible D match to TRBD1 (5 bases). The V end lost 6 bases, the J end lost 9 bases, and 17 bases lay between the germline ends. The CDR3 has 13 amino acids.

The chain has TRBV19 and TRBJ1-3; D gene uncertain. The CDR3 has 17 residues. Germline lookup yields CDR1 LNHDA and CDR2 SQIVND (reference sequence). V was pared by 4 bases and J by 4 bases, with 20 bases between. The CDR3 sequence: CASSTYGPGIAGNTIYF. CDR3 sequence (DNA): TGTGCCAGTAGTACCTACGGCCCTGGAATAGCCGGAAACACCATATATTTT.

This clone was recorded once. The CDR3 DNA follows: TGTGCCAGCAGCCCCCGGGACCCCCCGTCGGGTTCCTACAATGAGCAGTTCTTC. Its protein is CASSPRDPPSGSYNEQFF. This chain links TRBV5-5 with TRBJ2-1, with D tentatively TRBD1 or TRBD2 (5 bases each). V lost 4 bases, J lost 1 base, and 21 bases lay in between. Looked up from germline, CDR1 is SGHKS and CDR2 is YYEKEE (reference sequence). The CDR3 covers 18 residues.

The chain joins TRBV24-1 to TRBJ2-3, with a possible D match to TRBD2 (7 bases). Germline CDR1 KGHDR, CDR2 SFDVKD. The CDR3 has 14 amino acids. Trimming took 10 bases from V and 1 from J, leaving 14 bases between them. This CDR3 is CATKGGGRTDTQYF. CDR3 DNA sequence: TGTGCCACGAAGGGCGGGGGCCGCACAGATACGCAGTATTTT.

In this sample, this clone turned up once. The V call is TRBV28, the J call TRBJ1-1; weak D call: TRBD1 (6 bases). V dropped 2 bases and J dropped 1 base, with 11 bases sitting between them. From germline, CDR1 is MDHEN and CDR2 SYDVKM. The CDR3 runs to 15 residues. The CDR3 loop reads CASSLSVRGNTEAFF. The DNA for the CDR3 is TGTGCCAGCAGTTTAAGCGTCAGGGGGAACACTGAAGCTTTCTTT.

The CDR3 region is CAWSSPRVWQETQYF. The CDR3 DNA reads as TGTGCCTGGAGTTCACCAAGGGTTTGGCAAGAGACCCAGTACTTC. This chain connects TRBV30 to TRBJ2-5; D unclear. Looked up from germline, CDR1 is GTSNPN and CDR2 is SVGIG (reference sequence). The CDR3 runs to 15 residues. Trimming pared 2 bases from V and 2 bases from J, leaving 15 bases between.

The rearrangement uses TRBV27 and TRBJ1-2, with a tentative D call TRBD1 (6 bases). V lost 3 bases to trimming and J lost 7 bases, with 15 bases between them. The germline CDR1 and CDR2 sequences are MNHEY and SMNVEV (reference sequence). The CDR3 length is 14 residues. CDR3 protein: CASSLNNRARGYTF. The CDR3 nucleotides are TGTGCCAGCAGTTTGAATAACAGGGCTCGTGGCTACACCTTC.

The V call is TRBV4-2, the J call TRBJ2-7; D is possibly TRBD1 or TRBD2 (5 bases each). The germline gives CDR1 LGHNA, CDR2 YNFKEQ. The germline V and J ends were trimmed by 3 bases and 0 bases, with 6 bases remaining between them. The CDR3 is made up of 13 amino acids. CDR3 protein: CASSHGASYEQYF. The DNA for the CDR3 is TGTGCCAGCAGCCACGGGGCCTCCTACGAGCAGTACTTC.

CDR3 coding DNA: TGTGCCAGCAGCCAAGAGGTACTTTACAATGAGCAGTTCTTC. It translates to CASSQEVLYNEQFF. The genes are TRBV14 and TRBJ2-1, with unresolved D. The CDR3 covers 14 residues. Germline CDR1 is SGHDN and CDR2 is FVKESK. V lost 0 bases to trimming and J lost 4 bases, with 7 bases between them.

V is TRBV12-3 or TRBV12-4 and J is TRBJ1-1, with D unresolved. Trimming stripped 2 bases from V and 8 bases from J, with 9 bases between. The length of the CDR3 is 12 residues. The CDR3 nucleotides read TGTGCCAGCAGTTTACGTTTCGGGGAAGCTTTCTTT. Its protein product is CASSLRFGEAFF.

The chain links TRBV11-1 to TRBJ2-5, with TRBD2 matching 8 bases. CDR1 and CDR2 from the germline V gene are SGHAT and FQDESV (reference sequence). This CDR3 contains 15 residues. V dropped 3 bases and J dropped 4; count of bases not matched to a gene: 7. CDR3 sequence reads: CASSFGTSSTETQYF. As DNA, the CDR3 is TGTGCCAGCAGCTTCGGGACTAGTAGTACAGAGACCCAGTACTTC.

This chain connects TRBV7-9 to TRBJ2-2; 11 nucleotides align to TRBD2. The CDR3 has 19 residues. Germline CDR1 reads SEHNR; CDR2 reads FQNEAQ (reference sequence). The ends lost 3 bases at V and 6 bases at J; junction bases unmatched: 15. The CDR3 DNA follows: TGTGCCAGCAGCTTCACGAATTTAGCGGGAGGGCCGCGTGCCGGGGAGCTGTTTTTT. Protein sequence: CASSFTNLAGGPRAGELFF.

This clone was seen a handful of times. This rearrangement joins TRBV18 to TRBJ2-1; possible D gene TRBD2, 5 bases. Per germline, CDR1 KGHSH and CDR2 LQKENI. There are 14 residues in the CDR3. V was trimmed by 5 bases and J by 10 bases, leaving 18 bases between them. Written as DNA, the CDR3 is TGTGCCAGCTCATCGGACTGGAGCATTTCGGAGCAGTTCTTC. It encodes CASSSDWSISEQFF.

This chain links TRBV2 with TRBJ1-2; D is uncertain. Trimming took 7 bases from V and 0 from J, leaving 18 bases between them. Germline V CDR1 and CDR2: SNHLY, FYNNEI. This CDR3 is 16 amino acids long. The CDR3, as DNA: TGTGCCAGCATAGACTCATCGGCACCAGCTAACTATGGCTACACCTTC. Translation: CASIDSSAPANYGYTF.

The chain is built from TRBV28 and TRBJ2-1; TRBD2 matches at 13 bases. Losses at the gene ends were 5 bases for V and 6 bases for J; bases not matched to a gene: 10. The CDR3 length is 17 residues. CDR1 is MDHEN and CDR2 is SYDVKM in the germline V gene. The CDR3: CASSETSGRRLGNEQFF. The DNA for the CDR3 is TGTGCCAGCAGTGAGACTAGCGGGAGGAGGTTAGGCAATGAGCAGTTCTTC.

The rearrangement links TRBV7-2 to TRBJ2-3, with 9 bases fitting TRBD2. This CDR3 has 15 residues. Germline V lookup: CDR1 SGHTA, CDR2 FQGNSA. V trimming: 5 bases; J trimming: 3 bases; junction bases outside the gene matches: 6. CDR3 coding DNA: TGTGCCAGCAGCGTTCTAGCGGGAACTACAGATACGCAGTATTTT. Residues: CASSVLAGTTDTQYF.

The chain links TRBV12-3 or TRBV12-4 to TRBJ2-5, with TRBD1 identical over 9 bases. V trimming: 5 bases; J trimming: 5 bases; junction bases outside the gene matches: 3. The CDR3 runs 13 residues. As DNA, the CDR3 is TGTGCCAGCAGTGCAGGACAGGGGGAGACCCAGTACTTC. Translated, it gives CASSAGQGETQYF.

This chain links TRBV4-1 with TRBJ1-2; D is ambiguous. This CDR3 region has 15 residues. With 1 base removed from V and 4 bases from J, the gap between germline ends came to 13 bases. Per the germline V gene, CDR1 is MGHRA and CDR2 is YSYEKL. This chain's CDR3 is CASSQGTESSYGYTF. The CDR3 coding sequence is TGCGCCAGCAGCCAAGGTACGGAATCCAGCTATGGCTACACCTTC.

This clone has just a few counts. The CDR3 loop is CASSISGIGELFF. The CDR3 coding sequence is TGTGCCAGCAGCATTAGCGGGATCGGGGAGCTGTTTTTT. This chain links TRBV7-2 with TRBJ2-2, with 8 nucleotides matching TRBD2. CDR1 and CDR2 (germline): SGHTA, FQGNSA. This CDR3 comprises 13 residues. Trimming took 5 bases from V and 7 from J; bases not matched to a gene: 3. Based on the CDR3 plus reference TRBV7-2 and TRBJ2-2, the full variable domain is GAGVSQSPSNKVTEKGKDVELRCDPISGHTALYWYRQSLGQGLEFLIYFQGNSAPDKSGLPSDRFSAERTGGSVSTLTIQRTQQEDSAVYLCASSISGIGELFFGEGSRLTVL.

This rearrangement joins TRBV3-1 (or the pseudogene TRBV3-2) to TRBJ1-4; D is possibly TRBD1 (6 bases). Germline-derived CDR1 and CDR2 are LGHDT and YNNKEL (reference sequence). V dropped 5 bases and J dropped 7 bases, with 11 bases sitting between them. CDR3 size: 13 residues. This CDR3 reads CASSTQGGEKLFF. The CDR3, as DNA: TGTGCCAGCAGCACACAGGGAGGTGAAAAACTGTTTTTT.

The genes are TRBV3-1 (or the pseudogene TRBV3-2) and TRBJ2-5, with unresolved D. Germline assignment: CDR1 LGHDT and CDR2 YNNKEL (reference sequence). V lost 1 base to trimming and J lost 1 base, with 10 bases between them. This CDR3 is 15 amino acids long. CDR3 loop: CASSQADVTQETQYF. CDR3 bases: TGTGCCAGCAGCCAAGCTGACGTTACCCAAGAGACCCAGTACTTC.

Only a few counts were recorded for this clone. This chain uses TRBV19 with TRBJ1-4, with TRBD1 as a possible D gene (6 bases). This CDR3 contains 15 residues. The V gene's germline CDR1 is LNHDA and CDR2 SQIVND (reference sequence). V was cut by 7 bases and J by 3 bases, with 15 bases left in between. The CDR3 sequence: CASTPGTLANEKLFF. The CDR3 DNA reads TGTGCCAGTACCCCAGGGACACTGGCTAATGAAAAACTGTTTTTT.

The V gene is TRBV19, the J gene TRBJ1-5; TRBD1 might be the D (5 bases). This CDR3 is 13 amino acids long. From germline, CDR1 is LNHDA and CDR2 SQIVND (reference sequence). Trimming removed 6 bases at V and 2 bases at J, with 8 bases between. The CDR3 reads CASSVQGNQPQHF. In DNA form, the CDR3 reads TGTGCCAGTAGCGTACAGGGCAATCAGCCCCAGCATTTT.

The chain is built from TRBV7-9 and TRBJ1-1, with 7 positions matching TRBD1. V shed 0 bases and J 4 bases; nucleotides not matched to a gene: 11. CDR1 is SEHNR, CDR2 FQNEAQ, per germline (reference sequence). The CDR3 contains 17 residues. CDR3 protein: CASSLARGGGSGTEAFF. In DNA, the CDR3 is TGTGCCAGCAGCTTAGCGAGAGGGGGCGGATCGGGCACTGAAGCTTTCTTT.

The CDR3 DNA sequence: TGTGCCTGGAGTGTGGGGGGGAGTCAGCCCCAGCATTTT. Protein sequence: CAWSVGGSQPQHF. The chain combines TRBV30 with TRBJ1-5, with D perhaps matching TRBD1 (5 bases). V was trimmed by 0 bases and J by 6 bases, leaving 9 bases between them. Germline values: CDR1 GTSNPN, CDR2 SVGIG (reference sequence). The CDR3 runs 13 residues.

This clone was recorded only once. The chain employs TRBV18 and TRBJ1-1; no definite D call. The CDR3 has 14 amino acids. Germline values: CDR1 KGHSH, CDR2 LQKENI. V shed 2 bases and J shed 1 base, with 8 bases lying between them. The CDR3 DNA is TGTGCCAGCTCACCATCCAGAAAGAACACTGAAGCTTTCTTT. As protein: CASSPSRKNTEAFF.